These T cell receptor beta chains were read from a single sample in a study of shared clonotypes between healthy human individuals. Sequencing used immunoSEQ multiplex PCR; TCRdb keeps in-frame clones, though not all of them. The sample lists millions of clones; 85% to 95% were seen once. Sequenced input: naive CD4+ T cells sorted from blood. These receptors were collected from a man between 18 and 29 years old in good health. The CDR3 runs from the conserved cysteine through the conserved F or W. The D gene is left open where the match is weak. Expanded clones get a size class; other rows say once, few or many, or leave the size out.

d_gene	abundance	v_gene	j_gene	CDR3nt	CDR3aa
-	-	TRBV6-5	TRBJ2-1	TGTGCCAGCACGGCGGGCAATGAGCAGTTCTTC	CASTAGNEQFF
-	once	TRBV5-1	TRBJ2-3	TGCGCCAGCAGCTTAACGGCGACTAACACAGATACGCAGTATTTT	CASSLTATNTDTQYF
TRBD2	-	TRBV6-4	TRBJ2-1	TGTGCCAGCAGTGACAAGCGGGAGGCCTACAATGAGCAGTTCTTC	CASSDKREAYNEQFF
-	-	TRBV5-4	TRBJ2-2	TGTGCCAGCAGCTCTGGACAGAGGCCCGGGGAGCTGTTTTTT	CASSSGQRPGELFF
-	-	TRBV4-3	TRBJ2-3	TGCGCCAGCAGCCAAGATCTATTCGGACCGATCACTGGCACAGATACGCAGTATTTT	CASSQDLFGPITGTDTQYF
-	-	TRBV7-9	TRBJ1-4	TGTGCCAGCAGCTTAGGTTCATCCACTAATGAGAAACTGTTTTTT	CASSLGSSTNEKLFF
TRBD1	once	TRBV5-4	TRBJ2-3	TGTGCCAGCAGCCAACGACAGGGGGCGGGCACAGATACGCAGTATTTT	CASSQRQGAGTDTQYF
TRBD1	-	TRBV30	TRBJ2-6	TGTGCCGTTGACAGGGGACAACACTCTGGGGCCAACGTCCTGACTTTC	CAVDRGQHSGANVLTF
TRBD1	-	TRBV5-8	TRBJ2-7	TGTGCCAGCAGACGGGACAGCAGGACCTACGAGCAGTACTTC	CASRRDSRTYEQYF
-	once	TRBV10-3	TRBJ1-2	TGTGCCATCAGTGACTCCGGGGGCTACACCTTC	CAISDSGGYTF
-	-	TRBV6-1	TRBJ2-7	TGTGCCAGCAGTGTAGAGGCGATTTACGAGCAGTACTTC	CASSVEAIYEQYF
-	-	TRBV27	TRBJ1-6	TGTGCCAGCAGTTTATTTAGTCCGAGGAGCTCCTATAATTCACCCCTCCACTTT	CASSLFSPRSSYNSPLHF
-	-	TRBV19	TRBJ2-5	TGTGCCAGTAGTATTGCAGGACAAGAGACCCAGTACTTC	CASSIAGQETQYF
-	-	TRBV19	TRBJ2-2	TGTGCCAGTAGTATAGAGGCCCGCACCGGGGAGCTGTTTTTT	CASSIEARTGELFF
-	-	TRBV27	TRBJ1-3	TGTGCCAGCAGTTCTCTAGGATTAGGGCTCTCTGGAAACACCATATATTTT	CASSSLGLGLSGNTIYF
-	-	TRBV20-1	TRBJ1-1	TGCAGTGCGACTGGACGTGAAGCTTTCTTT	CSATGREAFF
-	-	TRBV6-6	TRBJ1-4	TGTGCCAGCAGTTACCTCGGACTGAGAACTAATGAAAAACTGTTTTTT	CASSYLGLRTNEKLFF
-	-	TRBV5-8	TRBJ2-7	TGTGCCAGCAGCTTGTTGGGCCCCGGGGGCTCCTACGAGCAGTACTTC	CASSLLGPGGSYEQYF
TRBD1	-	TRBV27	TRBJ1-1	TGTGCCAGCAGTTGGGGGGGACAGGGAAACACTGAAGCTTTCTTT	CASSWGGQGNTEAFF
-	-	TRBV6-4	TRBJ1-3	TGTGCCAGCAGTGACCCCCCTACCTGTCGTGGAAACACCATATATTTT	CASSDPPTCRGNTIYF
TRBD1	-	TRBV5-1	TRBJ1-1	TGCGCCAGCAGCAAACCCGGGACAGTGAACACTGAAGCTTTCTTT	CASSKPGTVNTEAFF
TRBD1	-	TRBV6-5	TRBJ1-2	TGTGCCAGCAGGAACGACAGGGGGCCGACCTATGGCTACACCTTC	CASRNDRGPTYGYTF
TRBD1	-	TRBV5-6	TRBJ1-5	TGTGCCAGCAGCTTGATGGGACAGCCCAATCAGCCCCAGCATTTT	CASSLMGQPNQPQHF
-	-	TRBV10-2	TRBJ1-1	TGCGCCAGTCTAAGGGGTGCGGGTTACACTGAAGCTTTCTTT	CASLRGAGYTEAFF
TRBD1	-	TRBV5-6	TRBJ1-5	TGTGCCAGCAGCATCGGACAGGGCCTTTTGGGCAATCAGCCCCAGCATTTT	CASSIGQGLLGNQPQHF